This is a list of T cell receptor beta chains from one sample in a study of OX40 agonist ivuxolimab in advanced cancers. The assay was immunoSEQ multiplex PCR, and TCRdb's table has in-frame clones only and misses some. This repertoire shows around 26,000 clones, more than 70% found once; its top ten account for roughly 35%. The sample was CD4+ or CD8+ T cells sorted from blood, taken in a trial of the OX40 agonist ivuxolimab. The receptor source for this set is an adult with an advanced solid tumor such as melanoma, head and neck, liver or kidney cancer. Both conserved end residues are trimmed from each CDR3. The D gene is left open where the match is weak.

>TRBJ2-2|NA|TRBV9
ASSVGGATGELF
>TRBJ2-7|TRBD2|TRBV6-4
ASSDSLLAETYEQY
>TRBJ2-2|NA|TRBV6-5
ASKGDGELF
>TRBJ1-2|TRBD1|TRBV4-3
ASSQAAGGDYGYT
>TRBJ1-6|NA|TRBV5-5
ASRSGPGNSPLH
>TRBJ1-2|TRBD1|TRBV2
ASSDRTGSLGGYT
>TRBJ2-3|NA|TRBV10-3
AISDGRQIGDTQY
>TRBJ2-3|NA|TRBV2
ASSEAGMTDTQY
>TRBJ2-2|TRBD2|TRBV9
ASSFPTSGGTGELF
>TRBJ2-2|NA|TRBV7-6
ASSLVSAHGELF
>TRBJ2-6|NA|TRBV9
ASSDDSGANVLT
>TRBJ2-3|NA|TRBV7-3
ASSPLGRGGADTQY
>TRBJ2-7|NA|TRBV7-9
ASSLAGQGSYEQY
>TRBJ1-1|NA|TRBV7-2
ASSLGFNTEAF
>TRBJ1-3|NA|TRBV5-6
ASSLWGVPGNTIY
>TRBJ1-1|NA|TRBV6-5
ASSLMAPPEAF
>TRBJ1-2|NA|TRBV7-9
ASSLGARTNYGYT
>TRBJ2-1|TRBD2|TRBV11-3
ASSLTSGRAWGEQF
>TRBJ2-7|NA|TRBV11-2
ASSLASYEQY
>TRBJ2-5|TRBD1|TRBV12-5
ASGLGDRGLAETQY
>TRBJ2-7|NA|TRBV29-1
SVRTVFSYEQY
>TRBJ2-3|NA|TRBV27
ASSFFSTDTQY
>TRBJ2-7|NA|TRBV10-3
ATRRGDEQY
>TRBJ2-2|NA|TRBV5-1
ASSLAMREGELF
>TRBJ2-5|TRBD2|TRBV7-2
ASSLDAGGDGETQY
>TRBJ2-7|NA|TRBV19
ASSIGADGAYEQY
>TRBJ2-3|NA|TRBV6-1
ASSDFPRTEATDTQY
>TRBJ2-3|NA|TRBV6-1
ASERSSTDTQY
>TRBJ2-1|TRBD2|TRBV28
ASSFSTSGFSYNEQF
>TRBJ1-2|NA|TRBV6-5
ASSLTGSLSYT
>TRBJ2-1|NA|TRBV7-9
ASSLLANEQF
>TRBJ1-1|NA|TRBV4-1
ASSQIPSTEAF
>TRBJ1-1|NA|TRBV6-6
ASGKLNTEAF
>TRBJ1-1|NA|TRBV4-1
ASSQVMRGGNTEAF
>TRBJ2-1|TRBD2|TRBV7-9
ASSYSSGTEQF
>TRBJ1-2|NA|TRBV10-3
AISESYRAGYGYT
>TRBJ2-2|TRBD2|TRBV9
ASSVPAGPDTGELF
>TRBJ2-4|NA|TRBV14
ASSQGVGKAKNIQY
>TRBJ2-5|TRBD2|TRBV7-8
ASSDRLAGETQY
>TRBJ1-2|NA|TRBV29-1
SVEDRAGDYGYT
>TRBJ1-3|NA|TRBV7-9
ASSLVGDPTSGNTIY
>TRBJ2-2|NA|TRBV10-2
ASSETGATGELF
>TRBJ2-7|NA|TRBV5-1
ASSPGLFYEQY
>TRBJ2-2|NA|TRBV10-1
ASSPGQNTGELF
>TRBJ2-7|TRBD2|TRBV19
ASSEPGLAGDHYEQY
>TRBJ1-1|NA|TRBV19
ASSISRAGNTEAF
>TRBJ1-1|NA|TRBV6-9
ASSSGYTEAF
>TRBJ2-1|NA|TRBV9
ASSVEGYEQF
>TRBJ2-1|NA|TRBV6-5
ASSTPHNEQF
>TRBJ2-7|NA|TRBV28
ASSLSTGPYEQY
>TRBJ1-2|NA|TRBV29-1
SVGDTGDGYT